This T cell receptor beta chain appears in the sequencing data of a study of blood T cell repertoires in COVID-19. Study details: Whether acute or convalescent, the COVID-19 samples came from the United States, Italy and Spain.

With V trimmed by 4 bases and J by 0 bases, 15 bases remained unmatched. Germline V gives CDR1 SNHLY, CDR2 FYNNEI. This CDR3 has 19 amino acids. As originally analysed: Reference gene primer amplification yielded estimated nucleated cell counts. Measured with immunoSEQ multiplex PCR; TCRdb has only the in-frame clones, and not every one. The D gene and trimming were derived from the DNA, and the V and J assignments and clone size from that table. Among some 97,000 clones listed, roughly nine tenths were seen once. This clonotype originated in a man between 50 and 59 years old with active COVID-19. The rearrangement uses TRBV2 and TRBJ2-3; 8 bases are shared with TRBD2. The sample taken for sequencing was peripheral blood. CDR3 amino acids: CASSAKPFTAGASTDTQYF. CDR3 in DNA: TGTGCCAGCAGTGCTAAACCGTTTACAGCGGGAGCCAGCACAGATACGCAGTATTTT.